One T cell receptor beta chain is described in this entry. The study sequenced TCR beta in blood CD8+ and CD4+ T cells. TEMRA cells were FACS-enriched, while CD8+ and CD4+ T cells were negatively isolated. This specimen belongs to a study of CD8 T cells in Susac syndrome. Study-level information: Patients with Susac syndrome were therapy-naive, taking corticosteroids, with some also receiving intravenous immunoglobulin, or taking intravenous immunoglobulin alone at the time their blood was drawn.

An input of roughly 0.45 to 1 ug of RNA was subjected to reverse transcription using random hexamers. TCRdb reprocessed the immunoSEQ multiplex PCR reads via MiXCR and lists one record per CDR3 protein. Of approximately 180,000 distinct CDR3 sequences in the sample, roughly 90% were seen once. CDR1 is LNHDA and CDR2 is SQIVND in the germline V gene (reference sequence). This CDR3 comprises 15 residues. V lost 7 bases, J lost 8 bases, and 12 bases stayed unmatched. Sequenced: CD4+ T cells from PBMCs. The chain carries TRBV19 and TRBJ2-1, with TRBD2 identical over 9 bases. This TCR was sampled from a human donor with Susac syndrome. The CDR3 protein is CASNLHAGGTDEQFF. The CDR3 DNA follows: TGTGCCAGTAATCTCCATGCGGGGGGGACAGATGAGCAGTTCTTC.